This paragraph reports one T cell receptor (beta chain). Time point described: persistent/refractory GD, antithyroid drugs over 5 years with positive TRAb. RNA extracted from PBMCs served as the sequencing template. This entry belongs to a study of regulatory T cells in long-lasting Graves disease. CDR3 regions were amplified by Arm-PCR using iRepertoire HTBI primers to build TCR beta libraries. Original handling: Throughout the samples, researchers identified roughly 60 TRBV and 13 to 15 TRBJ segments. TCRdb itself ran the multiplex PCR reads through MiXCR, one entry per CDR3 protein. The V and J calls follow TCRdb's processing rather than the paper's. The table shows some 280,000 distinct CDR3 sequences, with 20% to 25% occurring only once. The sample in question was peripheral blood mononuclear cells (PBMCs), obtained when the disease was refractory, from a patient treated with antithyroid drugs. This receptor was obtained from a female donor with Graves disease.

This CDR3 reads CASSQDRFGNEQYF. DNA for the CDR3: TGTGCCAGCAGCCAGGACCGCTTTGGGAACGAGCAGTACTTC. The chain recombines TRBV7-2 with TRBJ2-7; no definite D call. The CDR3 has 14 amino acids. CDR1 is SGHTA, CDR2 FQGNSA, per germline. Trimming removed 5 bases at V and 5 bases at J, with 16 bases between. Full variable domain (missing parts from reference TRBV7-2 and TRBJ2-7): GAGVSQSPSNKVTEKGKDVELRCDPISGHTALYWYRQSLGQGLEFLIYFQGNSAPDKSGLPSDRFSAERTGGSVSTLTIQRTQQEDSAVYLCASSQDRFGNEQYFGPGTRLTVT.